This T cell receptor beta chain was identified during a study of cytomegalovirus exposure and HLA in healthy donors. Germline V CDR1 and CDR2: SGHNT, YYREEE (reference sequence). V gave up 4 bases and J gave up 2 bases; unmatched junction bases: 6. This CDR3 comprises 17 residues. 13 Jbeta primers and 60 Vbeta primers were used for the PCR. Sequenced by immunoSEQ multiplex PCR; TCRdb stores in-frame clones only, minus some. The table lists fewer than 150,000 clones, roughly 70% of them singletons, with 4.1% in the top ten. This chain links TRBV5-4 with TRBJ2-1; 13 bases agree with TRBD2. The source material was PBMCs. This TCR came from a woman in her forties in good health and CMV-seronegative. CDR3 region: CASSTGTSGMAYNEQFF. The CDR3 DNA reads TGTGCCAGCAGCACGGGGACTAGCGGGATGGCCTACAATGAGCAGTTCTTC.